These 18 T cell receptor beta chains were sequenced from one sample in a study of T cells in Graves' hyperthyroidism and ophthalmopathy. Researchers took RNA transcripts and amplified the TCR beta CDR3 regions from them. HTBI primers were the set used in a first-round RT-PCR of the TCR CDR3. TCRdb reprocessed the multiplex PCR reads with MiXCR, giving one entry per CDR3 protein. The sample includes around 300,000 distinct CDR3 sequences, approximately 20% of them seen just once. The sequenced sample was blood. These receptors were taken from a man aged 25-40 years with Graves' ophthalmopathy.

The chain couples TRBV20-1 to TRBJ2-2; 13 bases fit TRBD2. With 5 bases clipped from V and 4 bases from J, the junction kept 16 bases outside the gene matches. CDR3 length: 19 amino acids. Germline-derived CDR1 and CDR2 are DFQATT and SNEGSKA (reference sequence). The CDR3 sequence is CSASTNKPGLAGPTGELFF. CDR3 nucleotides: TGCAGTGCTTCCACAAATAAACCGGGACTAGCGGGACCCACCGGGGAGCTGTTTTTT.

This rearrangement joins TRBV14 to TRBJ2-2; 8 bases agree with TRBD2. Germline-derived CDR1 and CDR2 are SGHDN and FVKESK. V lost 0 bases, J lost 6 bases, and 0 bases stayed unmatched. The CDR3 extends over 14 amino acids. CDR3 DNA sequence: TGTGCCAGCAGCCAAGAGCGGGGGGCCGGGGAGCTGTTTTTT. This gives the protein CASSQERGAGELFF.

The chain links TRBV27 to TRBJ2-3; 10 nucleotides align to TRBD2. CDR3 length equals 15 residues. Germline values: CDR1 MNHEY, CDR2 SMNVEV (reference sequence). Losses at the gene ends were 4 bases for V and 7 bases for J; bases not matched to a gene: 8. The CDR3 region is CASSSPAGGIHTQYF. The CDR3 DNA follows: TGTGCCAGCAGTTCCCCAGCGGGAGGGATACATACGCAGTATTTT.

This rearrangement joins TRBV14 to TRBJ2-2; a possible D gene is TRBD2 (5 bases). The CDR3 contains 15 residues. CDR1 is SGHDN, CDR2 FVKESK, per germline. The V gene lost 2 bases and the J gene lost 1 base, with 8 bases spanning the gap. The CDR3 DNA is TGTGCCAGCAGCCAATTCGGGATGAACACCGGGGAGCTGTTTTTT. It yields the protein CASSQFGMNTGELFF.

With respect to this clonotype: Possible read error: a much larger clone is one base away. The V call is TRBV11-1, the J call TRBJ1-5; D remains unclear. The CDR3 runs to 16 residues. Germline V gene sequence: CDR1 SGHAT, CDR2 FQDESV (reference sequence). V was pared by 6 bases and J by 1 base, with 16 bases between. The CDR3: CASSFIRDLSNQPQHF. In nucleotides, the CDR3 is TGTGCCAGCAGTTTTATTAGAGATCTAAGCAATCAGCCCCAGCATTTT.

This clonotype was detected a few times. The rearrangement joins TRBV18 to TRBJ2-1, with D possibly matching TRBD1 (5 bases). V was trimmed by 2 bases and J by 5 bases, leaving 16 bases between them. This CDR3 is 16 amino acids long. CDR1 is KGHSH, CDR2 LQKENI, per germline. CDR3 protein: CASSPISVVGHNEQFF. The DNA of the CDR3 is TGTGCCAGCTCACCAATATCGGTAGTGGGGCACAATGAGCAGTTCTTC.

In its sample, this clonotype was seen many times. The gene calls are TRBV28 and TRBJ1-2; 8 nucleotides match TRBD1. The CDR3 consists of 17 residues. J gave up 8 bases and V 6 bases, and 20 bases lay outside the gene matches. Germline CDR1 reads MDHEN; CDR2 reads SYDVKM. Here the CDR3 DNA reads TGTGCCAGCAGCCCTTACCTTACAGGGGGTTCTGTGTACGGCTACACCTTC. It yields the protein CASSPYLTGGSVYGYTF.

This clonotype was seen repeatedly, ten times or more. The chain recombines TRBV11-2 with TRBJ2-1, with D perhaps TRBD2 (5 bases). CDR1 and CDR2 from the germline V gene are SGHAT and FQNNGV. Between the trimmed V and J ends, which lost 0 bases and 6 bases, there was a span of 21 bases. This CDR3 comprises 18 residues. CDR3 sequence reads: CASSLDLSGITRGNEQFF. CDR3 nucleotides: TGTGCCAGCAGCTTAGATTTGAGCGGCATCACTCGGGGCAATGAGCAGTTCTTC.

The chain joins TRBV20-1 to TRBJ1-5; no reliable D call. The CDR3 covers 15 residues. Trimming left V 3 bases short and J 2 bases short, with 14 bases between. Germline values: CDR1 DFQATT, CDR2 SNEGSKA (reference sequence). The CDR3, as DNA: TGCAGTGCTAGGGACGGAGGGCGGGGCAATCAGCCCCAGCATTTT. This gives the protein CSARDGGRGNQPQHF.

In the case of this clonotype: A read error may explain this, as a much larger clone is one base away. CDR3: CASTGTGGYRSQPQHF. DNA of the CDR3: TGTGCCAGCACCGGGACAGGGGGCTATCGCAGTCAGCCCCAGCATTTT. The chain employs TRBV2 and TRBJ1-5; 12 bases match TRBD1. The junction had 10 bases not matched to a gene; V was cut back by 7 bases and J by 6 bases. CDR3 size: 16 residues. In germline, CDR1 is SNHLY, CDR2 FYNNEI. The variable domain in full, completed from reference TRBV2 and TRBJ1-5, reads EPEVTQTPSHQVTQMGQEVILRCVPISNHLYFYWYRQILGQKVEFLVSFYNNEISEKSEIFDDQFSVERPDGSNFTLKIRSTKLEDSAMYFCASTGTGGYRSQPQHFGDGTRLSIL.

The table lists this clonotype with a few counts. The chain has TRBV7-2 and TRBJ2-1; 8 bases fit TRBD2. CDR1 SGHTA and CDR2 FQGNSA come from the germline V gene. This CDR3 spans 15 amino acids. Trimming at V came to 5 bases and at J to 4 bases, leaving 7 bases not matched to a gene. This CDR3 is CASSVVAGLYNEQFF. As DNA, the CDR3 is TGTGCCAGCAGCGTCGTAGCGGGGTTATACAATGAGCAGTTCTTC.

This chain connects TRBV11-2 to TRBJ2-3; 12 nucleotides line up with TRBD1. V lost 5 bases, J lost 6 bases, and 9 bases stayed unmatched. Germline V gene lookup returns CDR1 SGHAT and CDR2 FQNNGV. The CDR3 runs 16 residues. CDR3 sequence: CASSAGTGGSFDTQYF. In DNA, the CDR3 is TGTGCCAGCAGCGCCGGGACAGGGGGCTCTTTCGATACGCAGTATTTT.

In its sample, this clonotype was seen many times. This chain links TRBV3-1 with TRBJ2-2; TRBD2 agrees at 8 bases. Germline V lookup: CDR1 LGHDT, CDR2 YNNKEL (reference sequence). The CDR3 has 17 amino acids. V dropped 1 base and J dropped 3; count of bases not matched to a gene: 7. The CDR3 region has the DNA TGTGCCAGCAGCCAAGTGGGCGGGAGGACCTACACCGGGGAGCTGTTTTTT. Amino acids: CASSQVGGRTYTGELFF.

This clonotype has at least ten counts. This chain connects TRBV11-1 to TRBJ2-1; weak D call: TRBD1 (5 bases). Germline values: CDR1 SGHAT, CDR2 FQDESV (reference sequence). The CDR3 is 12 residues long. With 5 bases removed from V and 7 bases from J, the gap between germline ends came to 9 bases. CDR3 nucleotides: TGTGCCAGCAGCAGGACAAAGAATGAGCAGTTCTTC. Protein: CASSRTKNEQFF.

The CDR3 coding sequence is TGTGCCAGCAGCGGGACAGGGAGTCAGCCCCAGCATTTT. Amino acids: CASSGTGSQPQHF. The chain is built from TRBV11-3 and TRBJ1-5; 9 nucleotides agree with TRBD1. Germline loops: CDR1 SGHNT, CDR2 YENEEA. This CDR3 has 13 residues. The junction had 2 bases not matched to a gene; V was cut back by 5 bases and J by 6 bases.

The V call is TRBV27, the J call TRBJ2-7; the match to TRBD2 covers 10 bases. Germline assignment: CDR1 MNHEY and CDR2 SMNVEV (reference sequence). J was trimmed by 2 bases and V by 6 bases; bases with no gene match: 7. The CDR3 contains 15 residues. The CDR3 DNA reads as TGTGCCAGCAGAACTCTAGCGGGAGCTGCCTACGAGCAGTACTTC. Encoded protein: CASRTLAGAAYEQYF.

The chain uses TRBV7-4 and TRBJ2-5, with 7 nucleotides matching TRBD2. The V gene end was trimmed by 8 bases and the J gene end by 0 bases; junction bases not matched to a gene: 9. CDR1 and CDR2 (germline): SGHVT, SQSDAQ. The CDR3 is 15 residues long. The CDR3 bases are TGTGCCAGCCGCAGGGAGGGGCCGTACCAAGAGACCCAGTACTTC. Protein sequence: CASRREGPYQETQYF.

The V call is TRBV2, the J call TRBJ2-1; no clear D. The V gene lost 4 bases and the J gene lost 3 bases, with 13 bases spanning the gap. CDR3 size: 15 residues. The germline V gene has CDR1 SNHLY and CDR2 FYNNEI. This CDR3 is CASSAGPIYYNEQFF. The CDR3 DNA reads TGTGCCAGCAGTGCAGGCCCAATCTACTACAATGAGCAGTTCTTC.